These 25 T cell receptor beta chains came from one sample sequenced in a study of cytomegalovirus exposure and HLA in healthy donors. PCR amplification relied on 60 Vbeta primers (plus 13 Jbeta primers). TCRdb's table, derived via immunoSEQ multiplex PCR, lists solely in-frame clones and lacks some. The repertoire has approximately 170,000 clones, more than 75% of them found once; the top ten carry about 2.5%. Sequencing was done on a sample of PBMCs. Receptors originate from a young man in good health and CMV-seropositive.

This clone was detected only once. This chain connects TRBV5-1 to TRBJ2-3, with D tentatively TRBD1 (6 bases). The V end was cut by 4 bases, the J end by 0 bases, with 12 bases between. The germline CDR1 and CDR2 sequences are SGHRS and YFSETQ. This CDR3 comprises 15 residues. The chain's CDR3 is CASSTGQTSTDTQYF. CDR3 nucleotide sequence: TGCGCCAGCAGCACTGGACAGACTAGCACAGATACGCAGTATTTT.

This chain joins TRBV18 and TRBJ2-1; 7 positions match TRBD2. The ends lost 6 bases at V and 6 bases at J; junction bases unmatched: 5. Looked up from germline, CDR1 is KGHSH and CDR2 is LQKENI. The CDR3 covers 13 residues. The CDR3 loop reads CASSRTRSNEQFF. The CDR3 DNA reads TGTGCCAGCTCTCGGACTAGATCCAATGAGCAGTTCTTC.

This clone has just a few counts. J is TRBJ1-1 and V is TRBV7-9; TRBD1 is a possible D gene (5 bases). There are 11 residues in the CDR3. V was trimmed by 5 bases and J by 6 bases, leaving 7 bases between them. CDR1 SEHNR and CDR2 FQNEAQ come from the germline V gene (reference sequence). CDR3 protein: CASSLTAEAFF. CDR3 in DNA: TGTGCCAGCAGCCTGACAGCTGAAGCTTTCTTT.

J is TRBJ1-2 and V is TRBV27; D might be TRBD1 (6 bases). The CDR3 totals 13 residues. V lost 7 bases, J lost 7 bases, and 16 bases lay in between. The germline V gene encodes CDR1 MNHEY and CDR2 SMNVEV (reference sequence). CDR3 DNA sequence: TGTGCCAGCACCCTACGGGGGGCAGGTGGCTACACCTTC. Protein sequence: CASTLRGAGGYTF.

This clone has just a few counts. The DNA for the CDR3 is TGCGCCAGCAGCCAAGGAAGACCGCTCAGGGTAGATGAAAAACTGTTTTTT. Residues: CASSQGRPLRVDEKLFF. The chain is built from TRBV4-1 and TRBJ1-4, with D tentatively TRBD1 (5 bases). This CDR3 has 17 residues. Trimming stripped 1 base from V and 6 bases from J, with 18 bases between. Germline V gene sequence: CDR1 MGHRA, CDR2 YSYEKL.

The chain employs TRBV6-5 and TRBJ2-7; 9 bases map to TRBD2. Germline values: CDR1 MNHEY, CDR2 SVGAGI. V shed 7 bases, J shed 4 bases, and the junction held 8 bases outside the gene matches. CDR3 length: 14 residues. CDR3 nucleotide sequence: TGTGCCAGCATTATTAGCGGGAGTCGTTACGAGCAGTACTTC. This sequence encodes CASIISGSRYEQYF.

The chain combines TRBV19 with TRBJ1-2; D may be TRBD1 (6 bases). Deletions cut 7 bases from V and 4 bases from J, with 19 bases between. The CDR3 is 15 amino acids. Per the germline V gene, CDR1 is LNHDA and CDR2 is SQIVND (reference sequence). CDR3 protein: CASTTSGSQGYGYTF. In nucleotides, the CDR3 is TGTGCCAGTACCACATCGGGCTCACAGGGCTATGGCTACACCTTC.

J is TRBJ2-1 and V is TRBV7-9, with 8 bases aligning to TRBD2. The CDR3 is 17 residues long. From germline, CDR1 is SEHNR and CDR2 FQNEAQ (reference sequence). The trim removed 5 bases at V and 5 bases at J, leaving 14 bases unmatched. The CDR3 region is CASSVPGGGSVNNEQFF. CDR3 coding DNA: TGTGCCAGCAGCGTACCCGGGGGGGGGAGTGTTAACAATGAGCAGTTCTTC.

The sample holds a few counts of this clone. The chain carries TRBV4-3 and TRBJ2-1; D is perhaps TRBD1 (6 bases). V lost 5 bases, J lost 2 bases, and 7 bases lay in between. From germline, CDR1 is LGHNA and CDR2 YSLEER. The CDR3 spans 13 residues. CDR3 nucleotides: TGCGCCAGCAGCGGGGGCACCTACAATGAGCAGTTCTTC. Translating gives CASSGGTYNEQFF.

The CDR3 coding sequence is TGTGCCAGCTCACCACCGAGACAGGGACAAAAACTGTTTTTT. This encodes CASSPPRQGQKLFF. The chain links TRBV18 to TRBJ1-4, with 7 nucleotides matching TRBD1. V shed 0 bases, J shed 9 bases, and the junction held 4 bases outside the gene matches. CDR1 KGHSH and CDR2 LQKENI come from the germline V gene. The CDR3 is 14 amino acids. The whole variable domain, filled in from reference TRBV18 and TRBJ1-4, reads NAGVMQNPRHLVRRRGQEARLRCSPMKGHSHVYWYRQLPEEGLKFMVYLQKENIIDESGMPKERFSAEFPKEGPSILRIQQVVRGDSAAYFCASSPPRQGQKLFFGSGTQLSVL.

The chain is built from TRBV29-1 and TRBJ2-5; a possible D gene is TRBD2 (6 bases). The germline V gene has CDR1 SQVTM and CDR2 ANQGSEA. Trimming cost V 4 bases and J 4 bases, with 10 bases left between them. The CDR3 consists of 12 residues. The CDR3 nucleotides read TGCAGCGTTGGCATGGGGGGAGAGACCCAGTACTTC. Protein product: CSVGMGGETQYF.

V gene TRBV4-1 combines with J gene TRBJ2-1; D perhaps matches TRBD2 (5 bases). Trimming removed 2 bases from V and 2 bases from J, with 13 bases in between. CDR1 and CDR2 (germline): MGHRA, YSYEKL. This CDR3 is 16 amino acids long. CDR3 protein: CASSQPQSSPYNEQFF. The CDR3 coding sequence is TGCGCCAGCAGCCAACCACAGTCTAGCCCCTACAATGAGCAGTTCTTC.

The chain has TRBV18 and TRBJ2-1; 7 nucleotides align to TRBD1. Germline-derived CDR1 and CDR2 are KGHSH and LQKENI. The J segment lost 6 bases and the V segment lost 1 base, leaving 0 bases of the junction unmatched. The CDR3 runs 13 residues. The CDR3 DNA reads as TGTGCCAGCTCACCACAGGGGGCCAATGAGCAGTTCTTC. Residues: CASSPQGANEQFF.

The chain has TRBV15 and TRBJ2-3, with 7 bases lining up with TRBD2. Germline V gene sequence: CDR1 LNHNV, CDR2 YYDKDF (reference sequence). Trimming at V came to 5 bases and at J to 2 bases, leaving 7 bases not matched to a gene. The CDR3 consists of 15 residues. The CDR3 sequence is CATSVRTRTTDTQYF. The CDR3 DNA sequence: TGTGCCACCAGCGTCCGGACTAGAACCACAGATACGCAGTATTTT.

A single count supports this clone. The chain uses TRBV5-1 and TRBJ2-3; TRBD1 might be the D (5 bases). With 3 bases removed from V and 1 base from J, the gap between germline ends came to 12 bases. The CDR3 has 15 amino acids. The germline CDR1 and CDR2 sequences are SGHRS and YFSETQ. The DNA for the CDR3 is TGCGCCAGCAGCTCACCCAGCAGGGGCACAGATACGCAGTATTTT. Its protein product is CASSSPSRGTDTQYF.

V gene TRBV12-5 combines with J gene TRBJ2-5; the match to TRBD2 covers 8 bases. Trimming removed 5 bases from V and 2 bases from J; junction bases left unmatched: 13. There are 17 residues in the CDR3. Per germline, CDR1 LGHNT and CDR2 FRNRAP. The CDR3 loop is CASGQGGSGVVQETQYF. The CDR3 DNA reads as TGTGCTAGTGGTCAGGGAGGTAGCGGGGTAGTACAAGAGACCCAGTACTTC.

The V gene is TRBV6-5, the J gene TRBJ2-3; TRBD2 matches 12 bases. Per germline, CDR1 MNHEY and CDR2 SVGAGI. V lost 8 bases and J lost 7; bases outside the gene matches: 4. The CDR3 covers 13 residues. CDR3 protein: CASQTSGRYTQYF. CDR3 nucleotides: TGTGCCAGCCAAACTAGCGGGAGGTATACGCAGTATTTT.

The table lists this clone with a count of one. The gene calls are TRBV9 and TRBJ2-2; D unresolved. Looked up from germline, CDR1 is SGDLS and CDR2 is YYNGEE. This CDR3 is 14 amino acids long. The ends were cut back, 4 bases at V and 1 base at J, with 8 bases in the middle. For the CDR3, the DNA is TGTGCCAGCAGCCCGACGGGGAACACCGGGGAGCTGTTTTTT. Its translation is CASSPTGNTGELFF.

The chain employs TRBV6-5 and TRBJ2-3; D may be TRBD2 (6 bases). The V and J ends lost 6 bases and 4 bases respectively, with 17 bases between them. Germline CDR1 is MNHEY and CDR2 is SVGAGI. The CDR3 sequence is 15 residues long. The CDR3 sequence: CASSQTRTPSDTQYF. The CDR3 DNA is TGTGCCAGCAGCCAGACTAGAACACCATCAGATACGCAGTATTTT.

This chain joins TRBV5-1 and TRBJ1-1; 8 positions match TRBD1. The CDR3 spans 14 residues. Germline-derived CDR1 and CDR2 are SGHRS and YFSETQ. Unmatched junction bases numbered 7, after V lost 4 bases and J lost 5 bases. The CDR3: CASSLTQGATEAFF. The CDR3 bases are TGCGCCAGCAGCCTTACCCAGGGGGCGACTGAAGCTTTCTTT.

The chain links TRBV19 to TRBJ2-1; 13 nucleotides align to TRBD2. Germline trimming cut 5 bases from V and 8 bases from J; bases unmatched to any gene: 6. Germline CDR1 LNHDA, CDR2 SQIVND (reference sequence). CDR3 length: 15 residues. Here the CDR3 DNA reads TGTGCCAGTAGTTCAGGACTAGCGGGAGTCTATGAGCAGTTCTTC. Protein sequence: CASSSGLAGVYEQFF.

This clone was detected only a few times. This chain links TRBV7-9 with TRBJ1-1; TRBD1 matches 7 bases. The CDR3 contains 15 residues. Germline lookup yields CDR1 SEHNR and CDR2 FQNEAQ (reference sequence). The V and J ends lost 1 base and 4 bases, in that order; junction bases with no gene match: 6. CDR3 amino acids: CASSLVGGQTTEAFF. CDR3 DNA: TGTGCCAGCAGCTTAGTTGGGGGACAGACCACTGAAGCTTTCTTT.

This chain uses TRBV30 with TRBJ2-7, with TRBD2 identical over 7 bases. The CDR3 spans 12 residues. Per the germline V gene, CDR1 is GTSNPN and CDR2 is SVGIG (reference sequence). V shed 8 bases and J 0 bases; nucleotides not matched to a gene: 4. The CDR3 sequence: CAGERDSYEQYF. CDR3 DNA: TGTGCCGGTGAGCGGGACTCCTACGAGCAGTACTTC.

The chain uses TRBV10-1 and TRBJ2-5; TRBD2 matches 9 bases. The end of the DNA fits TRBJ2-7 better, so the J call may be wrong. Germline CDR1 and CDR2: WNHNN and SYGVQD (reference sequence). This CDR3 region has 15 residues. The CDR3: CASSEGAGGPHEQYF. In DNA form, the CDR3 reads TGCGCCAGCAGTGAGGGAGCGGGAGGTCCCCACGAGCAGTACTTC.

The V call is TRBV18, the J call TRBJ2-1; 7 positions agree with TRBD2. J was trimmed by 7 bases and V by 2 bases; bases with no gene match: 8. CDR1 and CDR2 from the germline V gene are KGHSH and LQKENI. This CDR3 is 15 amino acids long. The CDR3 DNA follows: TGTGCCAGCTCACCATCCCGGGAGGTCCGTAATGAGCAGTTCTTC. Its protein is CASSPSREVRNEQFF.